Each of the 27 T cell receptor beta chains below was sequenced from the same sample in a study of cytomegalovirus exposure and HLA in healthy donors. Primers: 60 Vbeta forward and 13 Jbeta reverse. Profiled with immunoSEQ multiplex PCR; TCRdb holds only in-frame clones, not every one. The data show some 120,000 clones, roughly a sixth seen once. The material sequenced was PBMCs. These receptors were taken from a female donor in good health and CMV-seropositive.

The CDR3 here is CASSVVGGTMQETQYF. CDR3 in DNA: TGTGCCAGCAGCGTAGTCGGGGGAACGATGCAAGAGACCCAGTACTTC. The rearrangement joins TRBV9 to TRBJ2-5; TRBD2 is a possible D gene (6 bases). The germline gives CDR1 SGDLS, CDR2 YYNGEE. V lost 0 bases to trimming and J lost 2 bases, with 14 bases between them. The CDR3 contains 16 residues.

The chain recombines TRBV11-2 with TRBJ2-1; maybe TRBD2 (5 bases). V lost 6 bases to trimming and J lost 8 bases, with 11 bases between them. Germline CDR1 reads SGHAT; CDR2 reads FQNNGV. The CDR3 loop spans 12 amino acids. CDR3 sequence (DNA): TGTGCCAGCAGGGGCCCCGGGGATGAGCAGTTCTTC. As protein: CASRGPGDEQFF. The entire variable domain, with the rest obtained from reference TRBV11-2 and TRBJ2-1, is as follows: EAGVAQSPRYKIIEKRQSVAFWCNPISGHATLYWYQQILGQGPKLLIQFQNNGVVDDSQLPKDRFSAERLKGVDSTLKIQPAKLEDSAVYLCASRGPGDEQFFGPGTRLTVL.

This clone showed up just a few times. The CDR3 loop reads CASGQPYWGEAFF. The CDR3 nucleotides are TGTGCCAGCGGACAGCCATATTGGGGTGAAGCTTTCTTT. This chain uses TRBV6-5 with TRBJ1-1; TRBD1 is a possible D gene (6 bases). This CDR3 has 13 amino acids. Between the trimmed V and J ends, which lost 8 bases and 7 bases, there was a span of 17 bases. From germline, CDR1 is MNHEY and CDR2 SVGAGI.

The table lists this clone with a few counts. This chain joins TRBV4-3 and TRBJ2-1; possible D gene TRBD2, 6 bases. This CDR3 has 16 residues. Germline assignment: CDR1 LGHNA and CDR2 YSLEER. V was clipped by 0 bases and J by 7 bases, with 16 bases between them. This CDR3 is CASSQDLVQRGNEQFF. For the CDR3, the DNA is TGCGCCAGCAGCCAAGATTTGGTTCAACGGGGGAATGAGCAGTTCTTC.

V gene TRBV30 combines with J gene TRBJ1-5; no clear D. Looked up from germline, CDR1 is GTSNPN and CDR2 is SVGIG (reference sequence). The CDR3 runs to 13 residues. Trimming left V 0 bases short and J 7 bases short, with 10 bases between. The CDR3 DNA reads TGTGCCTGGAGTGTACTAGAGGGACAGCCCCAGCATTTT. It specifies CAWSVLEGQPQHF.

The chain recombines TRBV4-2 with TRBJ2-1; 12 bases align to TRBD2. This CDR3 spans 16 amino acids. Germline loops: CDR1 LGHNA, CDR2 YNFKEQ. Trimming removed 0 bases from V and 10 bases from J; junction bases left unmatched: 7. CDR3 protein: CASSQDPLAGGTEQFF. CDR3 coding DNA: TGTGCCAGCAGCCAAGACCCCCTAGCGGGGGGGACGGAGCAGTTCTTC.

V usage is TRBV5-1 and J usage is TRBJ1-1; 7 bases are shared with TRBD1. V gave up 0 bases and J gave up 1 base; unmatched junction bases: 3. Looked up from germline, CDR1 is SGHRS and CDR2 is YFSETQ. The CDR3 is 15 amino acids. The CDR3 DNA sequence: TGCGCCAGCAGCTTGGAAGGGGGCTGGAACACTGAAGCTTTCTTT. It translates to CASSLEGGWNTEAFF. Supplemented by reference TRBV5-1 and TRBJ1-1, the full variable domain reads KAGVTQTPRYLIKTRGQQVTLSCSPISGHRSVSWYQQTPGQGLQFLFEYFSETQRNKGNFPGRFSGRQFSNSRSEMNVSTLELGDSALYLCASSLEGGWNTEAFFGQGTRLTVV.

The V call is TRBV27, the J call TRBJ1-1; D not resolved. V gave up 2 bases and J gave up 8 bases, with 6 bases separating them. CDR1 and CDR2 from the germline V gene are MNHEY and SMNVEV (reference sequence). The CDR3 sequence is 11 residues long. This chain's CDR3 is CASSLAGEAFF. In nucleotides, the CDR3 is TGTGCCAGCAGTTTAGCCGGGGAAGCTTTCTTT.

The J gene is TRBJ1-2, the V gene TRBV6-5, with TRBD1 matching 8 bases. The CDR3 consists of 15 residues. V gave up 0 bases and J gave up 4 bases; unmatched junction bases: 4. Germline CDR1 is MNHEY and CDR2 is SVGAGI. The CDR3 loop is CASSYSTGASYGYTF. The CDR3 nucleotides read TGTGCCAGCAGTTACTCGACAGGGGCATCCTATGGCTACACCTTC.

This chain joins TRBV9 and TRBJ1-3; 9 bases match TRBD1. V was pared by 1 base and J by 0 bases, with 5 bases of the junction left unmatched. The CDR3 runs to 17 residues. Germline lookup yields CDR1 SGDLS and CDR2 YYNGEE. This CDR3 reads CASSVRGDRASGNTIYF. CDR3 in DNA: TGTGCCAGCAGCGTAAGGGGGGACAGGGCCTCTGGAAACACCATATATTTT.

This chain joins TRBV5-6 and TRBJ2-5; the match to TRBD2 covers 9 bases. The V gene end was trimmed by 2 bases and the J gene end by 2 bases; junction bases not matched to a gene: 4. There are 15 residues in the CDR3. Germline CDR1 and CDR2: SGHDT and YYEEEE. The CDR3 DNA sequence: TGTGCCAGCAGCTTCCTAGCGGGGACACAAGAGACCCAGTACTTC. Amino acid sequence: CASSFLAGTQETQYF.

The chain has TRBV5-4 and TRBJ2-7; perhaps TRBD1 as D (7 bases). The CDR3 covers 14 residues. Between the trimmed V and J ends, which lost 4 bases and 3 bases, there was a span of 14 bases. From germline, CDR1 is SGHNT and CDR2 YYREEE (reference sequence). In nucleotides, the CDR3 is TGTGCCAGCAGCCGCGGGACAGATGGCTACGAGCAGTACTTC. Its translation is CASSRGTDGYEQYF. Together with reference TRBV5-4 and TRBJ2-7, the CDR3 gives the full variable domain: ETGVTQSPTHLIKTRGQQVTLRCSSQSGHNTVSWYQQALGQGPQFIFQYYREEENGRGNFPPRFSGLQFPNYSSELNVNALELDDSALYLCASSRGTDGYEQYFGPGTRLTVT.

The sample holds a few counts of this clone. The chain employs TRBV9 and TRBJ2-7; 12 bases match TRBD2. The germline gives CDR1 SGDLS, CDR2 YYNGEE. This CDR3 region has 16 residues. The V and J ends lost 4 bases and 3 bases, in that order; junction bases with no gene match: 8. CDR3 amino acids: CASSSGLAGTDYEQYF. CDR3 nucleotide sequence: TGTGCCAGCAGCTCCGGACTAGCGGGGACGGACTACGAGCAGTACTTC.

J is TRBJ2-3 and V is TRBV2; 7 nucleotides line up with TRBD1. The CDR3 length is 14 residues. With V trimmed by 5 bases and J by 1 base, 3 bases remained unmatched. The germline V gene encodes CDR1 SNHLY and CDR2 FYNNEI. This CDR3 is CASSRDSRTDTQYF. The CDR3 coding sequence is TGTGCCAGCAGTCGGGACAGCCGCACAGATACGCAGTATTTT. The full variable domain, rest sourced from reference TRBV2 and TRBJ2-3, is EPEVTQTPSHQVTQMGQEVILRCVPISNHLYFYWYRQILGQKVEFLVSFYNNEISEKSEIFDDQFSVERPDGSNFTLKIRSTKLEDSAMYFCASSRDSRTDTQYFGPGTRLTVL.

This clone was counted a few times. V and J are TRBV7-2 and TRBJ2-7; 9 nucleotides line up with TRBD2. The J segment lost 3 bases and the V segment lost 5 bases, leaving 11 bases of the junction unmatched. The CDR3 extends over 16 amino acids. Per the germline V gene, CDR1 is SGHTA and CDR2 is FQGNSA. CDR3 sequence reads: CASSRKQSGRIYEQYF. The CDR3 nucleotides read TGTGCCAGCAGCCGAAAACAGAGCGGGAGGATCTACGAGCAGTACTTC. Complete variable domain (other parts from reference TRBV7-2 and TRBJ2-7): GAGVSQSPSNKVTEKGKDVELRCDPISGHTALYWYRQSLGQGLEFLIYFQGNSAPDKSGLPSDRFSAERTGGSVSTLTIQRTQQEDSAVYLCASSRKQSGRIYEQYFGPGTRLTVT.

The J gene is TRBJ2-3, the V gene TRBV28; the D gene is possibly TRBD2 (5 bases). Germline assignment: CDR1 MDHEN and CDR2 SYDVKM. Trimming took 6 bases from V and 4 from J, leaving 32 bases between them. The CDR3 runs 20 residues. The DNA for the CDR3 is TGTGCCAGCAGAGACCCGATGGGAGTAGCTACAAAATACACTTCAGATACGCAGTATTTT. As protein: CASRDPMGVATKYTSDTQYF.

The V gene is TRBV30, the J gene TRBJ2-7; D may be TRBD1 (6 bases). Germline V CDR1 and CDR2: GTSNPN, SVGIG (reference sequence). The CDR3 runs to 14 residues. The V and J ends lost 3 bases and 2 bases respectively, with 14 bases between them. CDR3 region: CAWRGAGFTYEQYF. The CDR3, as DNA: TGTGCCTGGAGGGGGGCAGGTTTTACCTACGAGCAGTACTTC.

The sample holds one count of this clone. This chain links TRBV28 with TRBJ1-3; maybe TRBD1 (5 bases). Germline V gives CDR1 MDHEN, CDR2 SYDVKM. The CDR3 sequence is 16 residues long. Trimming stripped 8 bases from V and 0 bases from J, with 17 bases between. CDR3 sequence: CASSPVGPPSGNTIYF. CDR3 nucleotides: TGTGCCAGCTCTCCTGTGGGGCCTCCCTCTGGAAACACCATATATTTT. Combining the CDR3 with reference TRBV28 and TRBJ1-3 gives the whole variable domain DVKVTQSSRYLVKRTGEKVFLECVQDMDHENMFWYRQDPGLGLRLIYFSYDVKMKEKGDIPEGYSVSREKKERFSLILESASTNQTSMYLCASSPVGPPSGNTIYFGEGSWLTVV.

V is TRBV13 and J is TRBJ1-2, with D perhaps TRBD1 (5 bases). This CDR3 spans 12 amino acids. CDR1 and CDR2 from the germline V gene are PRHDT and FYEKMQ (reference sequence). V was pared by 2 bases and J by 5 bases, with 6 bases between. As DNA, the CDR3 is TGTGCCAGCAGCTTACAGGGATATGGCTACACCTTC. It yields the protein CASSLQGYGYTF.

The rearrangement links TRBV28 to TRBJ1-5, with TRBD1 matching over 9 bases. Germline trimming cut 4 bases from V and 7 bases from J; bases unmatched to any gene: 2. This CDR3 has 13 residues. Germline lookup yields CDR1 MDHEN and CDR2 SYDVKM. The CDR3 coding sequence is TGTGCCAGCAGTTATGACAGGGGGCAGCCCCAGCATTTT. Its protein product is CASSYDRGQPQHF.

The chain links TRBV7-9 to TRBJ2-1; 9 bases match TRBD2. Germline V CDR1 and CDR2: SEHNR, FQNEAQ (reference sequence). V gave up 3 bases and J gave up 5 bases; unmatched junction bases: 5. This CDR3 has 15 amino acids. CDR3 nucleotides: TGTGCCAGCAGCTTGGGGCGGGGGGGGAACAATGAGCAGTTCTTC. It yields the protein CASSLGRGGNNEQFF.

The CDR3 DNA follows: TGTGCCAGCAGCTTGGAATATGGACAGGGAGGCACCGGGGAGCTGTTTTTT. As protein: CASSLEYGQGGTGELFF. This chain uses TRBV5-4 with TRBJ2-2; 8 nucleotides align to TRBD1. V lost 0 bases, J lost 4 bases, and 8 bases stayed unmatched. The CDR3 runs 17 residues. From germline, CDR1 is SGHNT and CDR2 YYREEE (reference sequence).

This clone was seen only a few times. The chain recombines TRBV19 with TRBJ1-3, with 11 bases identical to TRBD1. CDR3 length equals 17 residues. Germline CDR1 LNHDA, CDR2 SQIVND (reference sequence). The V and J ends lost 7 bases and 0 bases, in that order; junction bases with no gene match: 8. CDR3 bases: TGTGCCAGTACTAGGACAGGGGGCATGAGCTCTGGAAACACCATATATTTT. Protein: CASTRTGGMSSGNTIYF.

The chain has TRBV19 and TRBJ1-2; D perhaps matches TRBD1 (5 bases). This CDR3 comprises 13 residues. Trimming stripped 5 bases from V and 4 bases from J, with 11 bases between. From germline, CDR1 is LNHDA and CDR2 SQIVND (reference sequence). The CDR3 bases are TGTGCCAGTAGTCCCGGGGGGAGCTATGGCTACACCTTC. This encodes CASSPGGSYGYTF.

This clone was seen a handful of times. V and J are TRBV19 and TRBJ1-5, with TRBD1 as a possible D gene (6 bases). Trimming took off 10 bases at V and 5 bases at J, with 18 bases between the two ends. The germline V gene encodes CDR1 LNHDA and CDR2 SQIVND (reference sequence). The CDR3 is 14 amino acids. CDR3 bases: TGTGCCACCTCAGGGGATGGCCGCGATCAGCCCCAGCATTTT. This codes for CATSGDGRDQPQHF.

The chain has TRBV5-1 and TRBJ1-1; 8 bases are shared with TRBD1. With 2 bases clipped from V and 4 bases from J, the junction kept 4 bases outside the gene matches. The CDR3 consists of 14 residues. Germline V gene data show CDR1 as SGHRS and CDR2 as YFSETQ. The CDR3 nucleotides are TGCGCCAGCAGCTTCGACAGGGGAGGCACTGAAGCTTTCTTT. It yields the protein CASSFDRGGTEAFF.

The chain joins TRBV30 to TRBJ1-5, with a possible D match to TRBD1 (5 bases). V was pared by 6 bases and J by 1 base, with 13 bases between. The CDR3 sequence is 14 residues long. In germline, CDR1 is GTSNPN, CDR2 SVGIG (reference sequence). CDR3 sequence: CACRVGESNQPQHF. In DNA form, the CDR3 reads TGTGCCTGCAGGGTAGGTGAAAGCAATCAGCCCCAGCATTTT.